Listed here is a single TCR beta chain. Antigen: not known. Specimens obtained from alopecia areata patients comprised lesional scalp punch biopsies and peripheral blood. PBMCs, the starting material, were the source of sorted CD4+ and CD8+ T cells. This sample was taken from a study of CD8+ T cells in alopecia areata. General study results and limits: Normal scalp had lower clonality than lesional scalp, with alopecia totalis/universalis lesions showing this most strongly.

RNA extraction and reverse transcription yielded cDNA as sequencing template. Clones were read by immunoSEQ multiplex PCR, and TCRdb kept only the in-frame ones, dropping some. The table has roughly 250,000 clones, around two thirds seen once. This clonotype originated in a human donor with alopecia areata. Sequencing was performed on CD4+ T cells sorted from blood, taken at week 0.

The CDR3 here is CATSRRAGGGTQETQYF. In DNA form, the CDR3 reads TGTGCCACCAGCAGACGCGCAGGCGGGGGGACCCAAGAGACCCAGTACTTC. The chain is built from TRBV15 and TRBJ2-5; 8 bases fit TRBD2. Per the germline V gene, CDR1 is LNHNV and CDR2 is YYDKDF (reference sequence). This CDR3 region has 17 residues. V was clipped by 2 bases and J by 1 base; unmatched bases: 9.